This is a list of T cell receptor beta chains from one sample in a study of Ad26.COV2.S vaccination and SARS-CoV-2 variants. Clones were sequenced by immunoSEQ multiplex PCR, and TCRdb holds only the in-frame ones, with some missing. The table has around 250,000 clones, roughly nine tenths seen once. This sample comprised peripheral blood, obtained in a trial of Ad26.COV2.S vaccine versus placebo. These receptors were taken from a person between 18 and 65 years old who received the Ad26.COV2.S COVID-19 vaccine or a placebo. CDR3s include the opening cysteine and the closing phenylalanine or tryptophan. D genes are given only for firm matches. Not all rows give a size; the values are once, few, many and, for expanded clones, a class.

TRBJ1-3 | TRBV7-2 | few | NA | TGTGCCAGCAGCCAATACTCTAGTGCGAACGCTGGAAACACCATATATTTT | CASSQYSSANAGNTIYF
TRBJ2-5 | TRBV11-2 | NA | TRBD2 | TGTGCCAGCAGCTTAGCGGGAGGAGGAGAGACCCAGTACTTC | CASSLAGGGETQYF
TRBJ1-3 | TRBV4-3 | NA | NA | TGCGCCAGCAGCCAAGATTCAGGGGCGAGGGTTGGAAACACCATATATTTT | CASSQDSGARVGNTIYF
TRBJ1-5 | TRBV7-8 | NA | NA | TGTGCCAGCAGCCTGACACGGGGCCATCAGCCCCAGCATTTT | CASSLTRGHQPQHF
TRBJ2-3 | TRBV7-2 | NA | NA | TGTGCCAGCAGCTTATCGGCCCTCGATACGCAGTATTTT | CASSLSALDTQYF
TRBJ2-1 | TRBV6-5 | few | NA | TGTGCCAGCAGCAGGGCATCCCACAATGAGCAGTTCTTC | CASSRASHNEQFF
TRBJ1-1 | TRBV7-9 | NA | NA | TGTGCCAGCAGCTTATCTAACGCTGAAGCTTTCTTT | CASSLSNAEAFF
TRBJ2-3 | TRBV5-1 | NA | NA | TGCGCCAGCAGCTTGAGGTGGGGGTGGACAGATACGCAGTATTTT | CASSLRWGWTDTQYF
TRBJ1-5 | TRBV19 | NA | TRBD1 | TGTGCCAGTAGTATCCCTCGACAGGGTGCTAATCAGCCCCAGCATTTT | CASSIPRQGANQPQHF
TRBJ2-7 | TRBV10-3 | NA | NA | TGTGCCATCAGTGGAAGCTCCTACGAGCAGTACTTC | CAISGSSYEQYF
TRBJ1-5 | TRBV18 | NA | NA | TGTGCCAGCTCAGCCAACAGCAATCAGCCCCAGCATTTT | CASSANSNQPQHF
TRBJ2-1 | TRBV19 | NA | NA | TGTGCCAGCCGAGCCGGGACCTATGCTTTAGCCGAGCAGTTCTTC | CASRAGTYALAEQFF
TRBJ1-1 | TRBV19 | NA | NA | TGTGCCAGTCTTTTGACAGGTAATCGGGGTACTGAAGCTTTCTTT | CASLLTGNRGTEAFF
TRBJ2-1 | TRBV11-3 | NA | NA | TGTGCCAGCAGCTTAGTAGGTGGTTCCTACAATGAGCAGTTCTTC | CASSLVGGSYNEQFF
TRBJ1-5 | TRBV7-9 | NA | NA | TGTGCCAGCAGCTTAGGGGTCGGTTTGAGCAATCAGCCCCAGCATTTT | CASSLGVGLSNQPQHF
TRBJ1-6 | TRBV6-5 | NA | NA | TGTGCCAGCAAAAAGACAGTTAATTCACCCCTCCACTTT | CASKKTVNSPLHF
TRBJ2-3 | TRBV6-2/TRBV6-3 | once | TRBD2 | TGTGCCAGCAGTTATTTCGGACTAGCGGTTAGTACAGATACGCAGTATTTT | CASSYFGLAVSTDTQYF
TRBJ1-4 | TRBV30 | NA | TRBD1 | TGTGCCTGGAGTGCCCCGACAGGGGGAGAAAAACTGTTTTTT | CAWSAPTGGEKLFF
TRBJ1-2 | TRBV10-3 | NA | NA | TGTGCCATCAGTGACCCCGGCCGGGAGCTCTATGGCTACACCTTC | CAISDPGRELYGYTF
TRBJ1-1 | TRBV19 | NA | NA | TGTGCCAGTAGTATAGGGTCAGGGAATCCGTCGAACACTGAAGCTTTCTTT | CASSIGSGNPSNTEAFF
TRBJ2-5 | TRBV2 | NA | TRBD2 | TGTGCCAGCAGTGAATGGGCCCAAGCGGGAGGGAGGGAGACCCAGTACTTC | CASSEWAQAGGRETQYF
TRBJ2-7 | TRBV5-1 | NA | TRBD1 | TGCGCCAGCAGCTTGGCCGGAAAGGGGGCGTCCTACGAGCAGTACTTC | CASSLAGKGASYEQYF
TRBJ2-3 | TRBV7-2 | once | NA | TGTGCCAGCAGGTATCGCCCTGAAAGCACAGATACGCAGTATTTT | CASRYRPESTDTQYF
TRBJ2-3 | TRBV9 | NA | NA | TGTGCCAGCAGCGTAGCGGGCAATACGCAGTATTTT | CASSVAGNTQYF
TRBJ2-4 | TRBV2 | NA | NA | TGTGCCAGCAGCGCAGAGCTCCTAGCCAAAAACATTCAGTACTTC | CASSAELLAKNIQYF
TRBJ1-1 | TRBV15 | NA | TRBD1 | TGTGCCACCAGCTCCGCCGTGACAGGGATGAACACTGAAGCTTTCTTT | CATSSAVTGMNTEAFF
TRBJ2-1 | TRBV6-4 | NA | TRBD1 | TGTGCCAGCAGTGCCCCGGGACAGGGAAGGGATGAGCAGTTCTTC | CASSAPGQGRDEQFF
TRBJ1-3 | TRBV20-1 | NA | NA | TGCAGTGCTAGTAAGGGGACGTCTGGAAACACCATATATTTT | CSASKGTSGNTIYF
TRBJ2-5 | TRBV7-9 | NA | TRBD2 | TGTGCCAGCAGCTTGGGCCACTACAGCGGGAGGGTTGAAGAGACCCAGTACTTC | CASSLGHYSGRVEETQYF
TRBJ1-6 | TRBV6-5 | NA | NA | TGTGCCAGCAGCCGGGAGGGGTCTTCACCCCTCCACTTT | CASSREGSSPLHF
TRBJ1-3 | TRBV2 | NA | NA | TGTGCCAGCAAGAAGACGGGGTCAACTGGAAACACCATATATTTT | CASKKTGSTGNTIYF
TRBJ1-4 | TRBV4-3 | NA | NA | TGCGCCAGCAGCCAAGAATGGGGTCGTGAAAAACTGTTTTTT | CASSQEWGREKLFF
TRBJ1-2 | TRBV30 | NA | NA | TGTGCCTGGGAACGGTACTATGGCTACACCTTC | CAWERYYGYTF
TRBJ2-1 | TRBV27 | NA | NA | TGTGCCAGCAGTTCCAACTACAATGAGCAGTTCTTC | CASSSNYNEQFF
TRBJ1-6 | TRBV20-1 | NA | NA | TGCAGTGCTAGTTGGGGGTCCTATAATTCACCCCTCCACTTT | CSASWGSYNSPLHF
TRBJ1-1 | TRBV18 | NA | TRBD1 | TGTGCCAGCTCACCACCAGACAGGGTTTACACTGAAGCTTTCTTT | CASSPPDRVYTEAFF
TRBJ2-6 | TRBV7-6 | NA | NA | TGTGCCAGCAGCTTGGGCAGACTACTCTCTGGGGCCAACGTCCTGACTTTC | CASSLGRLLSGANVLTF
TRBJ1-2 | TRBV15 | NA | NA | TGTGCCACCAGCATTCGAGGGGGGGTGGATAACTATGGCTACACCTTC | CATSIRGGVDNYGYTF
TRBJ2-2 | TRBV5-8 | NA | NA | TGTGCCAGCAGCTTGGTCCCAGGGGGGAGGACCGGGGAGCTGTTTTTT | CASSLVPGGRTGELFF
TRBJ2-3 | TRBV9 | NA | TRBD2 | TGTGCCAGCAGCGTAGGACTAGCGGGAGGATTGAGTAGGACAGATACGCAGTATTTT | CASSVGLAGGLSRTDTQYF
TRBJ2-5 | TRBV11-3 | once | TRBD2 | TGTGCCAGCAGCTTAGGAGCGGGGCAAGAGACCCAGTACTTC | CASSLGAGQETQYF
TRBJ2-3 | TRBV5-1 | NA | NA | TGCGCCAGCAGCTTGGTTGGAGATACGCAGTATTTT | CASSLVGDTQYF
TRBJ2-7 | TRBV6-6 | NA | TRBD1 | TGTGCCAGCAGCCCCCGGACAGGGGGGCTCAACGAGCAGTACTTC | CASSPRTGGLNEQYF
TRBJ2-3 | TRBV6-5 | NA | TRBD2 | TGTGCCAGCAGACACGCGGGGGACCTCACAGATACGCAGTATTTT | CASRHAGDLTDTQYF
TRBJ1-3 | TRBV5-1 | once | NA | TGCGCCAGCAGACCTATGACATCTGGAAACACCATATATTTT | CASRPMTSGNTIYF
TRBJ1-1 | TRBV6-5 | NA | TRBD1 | TGTGCCAGCAGTTCACCGGGACAGCTGAACACTGAAGCTTTCTTT | CASSSPGQLNTEAFF